These 4 T cell receptor beta chains originate from one sample sequenced in a study of T-cell reconstitution after alpha-beta-depleted transplantation in children. Unique molecular identifiers were built into the TCRbeta library. TCRdb redid the calling of the PCR reads with MiXCR, one entry per CDR3 protein. The sample carries around 94,000 distinct CDR3 sequences, 7% to 8% recorded once. Sequencing was performed on PBMCs, taken before TCRalphabeta/CD19-depleted stem cell transplant. These receptors were taken from a boy between 2 and 10 years old with acute lymphoblastic leukemia, due to receive a stem cell transplant.

This clonotype has just a few counts. The J gene is TRBJ2-7, the V gene TRBV16; D gene uncertain. V was trimmed by 3 bases and J by 3 bases, leaving 9 bases between them. Germline CDR1 is KGHSY and CDR2 is FQNENV. The CDR3 is made up of 13 amino acids. The CDR3 DNA sequence: TGTGCCAGCAGCCACTTCCCCCTCTACGAGCAGTACTTC. Translated, it gives CASSHFPLYEQYF.

At least ten counts were recorded for this clonotype. The V gene is TRBV6-2 or TRBV6-3, the J gene TRBJ1-2; 8 bases line up with TRBD1. CDR3 length: 14 residues. Trimming at V came to 6 bases and at J to 3 bases, leaving 6 bases not matched to a gene. CDR1 and CDR2 from the germline V gene are MNHEY and SVGEGT. CDR3 sequence (DNA): TGTGCCAGCAGGCGTTGGGGACAGGACTATGGCTACACCTTC. Its protein is CASRRWGQDYGYTF.

This clonotype was counted many times. The V gene is TRBV27, the J gene TRBJ1-1; 7 positions match TRBD1. V lost 5 bases and J lost 3; bases outside the gene matches: 9. Germline V gives CDR1 MNHEY, CDR2 SMNVEV (reference sequence). CDR3 length equals 15 residues. The CDR3: CASSPITGADTEAFF. CDR3 coding DNA: TGTGCCAGCAGTCCAATCACAGGGGCAGACACTGAAGCTTTCTTT.

The chain couples TRBV6-2 or TRBV6-3 to TRBJ2-7; 7 nucleotides agree with TRBD2. Per the germline V gene, CDR1 is MNHEY and CDR2 is SVGEGT. The CDR3 contains 13 residues. With V trimmed by 7 bases and J by 3 bases, 6 bases remained unmatched. CDR3 protein: CASTPGGLYEQYF. The CDR3 DNA sequence: TGTGCCAGCACTCCGGGAGGTCTCTACGAGCAGTACTTC.